This is a list of T cell receptor beta chains from one sample in a study of regulatory T cells in long-lasting Graves disease. TCRdb reprocessed the multiplex PCR reads with MiXCR, giving one entry per CDR3 protein. The table includes around 420,000 distinct CDR3 sequences, about 15% detected once. This same sample was also part of a study on T cells in Graves' hyperthyroidism and ophthalmopathy.

Material: peripheral blood mononuclear cells (PBMCs), obtained at new diagnosis, from a patient treated with antithyroid drugs. The receptor source for this set is a woman between 40 and 55 years old with Graves disease. The CDR3 runs from the conserved cysteine through the conserved F or W. A D gene is named only where the DNA matches it firmly. Rows give clone size only sometimes, using once, few, many, or a class for an expanded clone.

>TRBV7-8|NA|many|TRBJ2-7
TGTGCCAGCAGCGGACGTACAGTGGCTGGCGAGCAGTACTTC
CASSGRTVAGEQYF
>TRBV12-3/TRBV12-4|TRBD2|many|TRBJ2-7
TGTGCCAGCAGTTTACACACTCGGGAAGCGGGAGTCTTCTACGAGCAGTACTTC
CASSLHTREAGVFYEQYF
>TRBV9|TRBD2|few|TRBJ2-7
TGTGCCAGCAGCGCCCGGGGGGGGGGTTTCCTCTCTTACGAGCAGTACTTC
CASSARGGGFLSYEQYF
>TRBV27|NA|many|TRBJ2-5
TGTGCCAGCAGTCCGACGGGGAGTCAGGAGACCCAGTACTTC
CASSPTGSQETQYF
>TRBV20-1|NA|many|TRBJ2-1
TGCAGTGCTTTCGACCCGCGGGAAGTCTCCTACAATGAGCAGTTCTTC
CSAFDPREVSYNEQFF
>TRBV6-1|TRBD1|many|TRBJ2-2
TGTGCCAGCAGACAGGGGACAGCGAACACCGGGGAGCTGTTTTTT
CASRQGTANTGELFF
>TRBV6-1|TRBD1|NA|TRBJ1-2
TGTGCCAGCGGAAAGGGACAGAACTATGGCTACACCTTC
CASGKGQNYGYTF
>TRBV2|NA|many|TRBJ2-1
TGTGCCAGCAGGTCTGGGGTAAGGAATGAGCAGTTCTTC
CASRSGVRNEQFF
>TRBV24-1|TRBD2|NA|TRBJ2-1
TGTGCCACCAGTTCGGAGACGACTAGCGGGAGCCCCCTTCTGTACAATGAGCAGTTCTTC
CATSSETTSGSPLLYNEQFF
>TRBV5-1|TRBD1|many|TRBJ1-1
TGCGCCAGCAGGTCGGGACAGGGGAATTTCGACACTGAAGCTTTCTTT
CASRSGQGNFDTEAFF
>TRBV5-6|TRBD2|NA|TRBJ2-1
TGTGCCAGCAGCGGAGCGGGGGAGCAGTTCTTC
CASSGAGEQFF
>TRBV7-8|TRBD1|many|TRBJ2-2
TGTGCCAGCAGTGGGGACAGGGGGCACACCGGGGAGCTGTTTTTT
CASSGDRGHTGELFF
>TRBV6-1|TRBD2|many|TRBJ2-7
TGTGCCAGCAGTGTGTCTAGCGGGAGTAGGTCCTACGAGCAGTACTTC
CASSVSSGSRSYEQYF